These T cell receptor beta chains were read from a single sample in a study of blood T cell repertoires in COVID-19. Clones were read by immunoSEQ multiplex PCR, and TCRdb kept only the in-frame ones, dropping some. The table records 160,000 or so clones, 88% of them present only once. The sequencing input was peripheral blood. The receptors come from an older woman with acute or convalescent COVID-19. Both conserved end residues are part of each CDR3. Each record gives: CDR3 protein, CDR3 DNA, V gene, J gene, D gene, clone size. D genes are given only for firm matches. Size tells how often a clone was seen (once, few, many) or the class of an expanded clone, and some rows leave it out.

cdr3_aa: CASSLRENTGELFF; cdr3_nt: TGTGCCAGCAGCTTACGGGAGAACACCGGGGAGCTGTTTTTT; v_call: TRBV7-9; j_call: TRBJ2-2; d_call: .; clone_size: few
cdr3_aa: CASSIGTSGAYNEQFF; cdr3_nt: TGTGCCAGTAGTATAGGAACTAGCGGGGCTTACAATGAGCAGTTCTTC; v_call: TRBV19; j_call: TRBJ2-1; d_call: TRBD2; clone_size: .
cdr3_aa: CASSRGVPRGSNQPQHF; cdr3_nt: TGTGCCAGCAGTAGAGGGGTCCCTCGGGGGAGCAATCAGCCCCAGCATTTT; v_call: TRBV27; j_call: TRBJ1-5; d_call: .; clone_size: .
cdr3_aa: CASSFGQGLYEQYF; cdr3_nt: TGTGCCAGCAGCTTCGGGCAGGGACTCTACGAGCAGTACTTC; v_call: TRBV11-2; j_call: TRBJ2-7; d_call: .; clone_size: .
cdr3_aa: CASSRDRLNTEAFF; cdr3_nt: TGTGCCAGTAGCAGGGACAGACTGAACACTGAAGCTTTCTTT; v_call: TRBV19; j_call: TRBJ1-1; d_call: TRBD1; clone_size: .
cdr3_aa: CASSQGSRGTTNEKLFF; cdr3_nt: TGTGCCAGCAGCCAGGGATCCCGGGGGACCACTAATGAAAAACTGTTTTTT; v_call: TRBV4-2; j_call: TRBJ1-4; d_call: .; clone_size: .
cdr3_aa: CASSLYGREQYF; cdr3_nt: TGTGCCAGCAGTTTATATGGCCGCGAGCAGTACTTC; v_call: TRBV12-3/TRBV12-4; j_call: TRBJ2-7; d_call: .; clone_size: .
cdr3_aa: CASSPAGTSTDTQYF; cdr3_nt: TGTGCCAGCTCTCCAGCGGGTACTAGCACAGATACGCAGTATTTT; v_call: TRBV9; j_call: TRBJ2-3; d_call: .; clone_size: .
cdr3_aa: CSGGQTNTEAFF; cdr3_nt: TGCAGCGGTGGACAGACGAACACTGAAGCTTTCTTT; v_call: TRBV29-1; j_call: TRBJ1-1; d_call: .; clone_size: once
cdr3_aa: CASSQGGQIPLYGYTF; cdr3_nt: TGCGCCAGCAGCCAAGGCGGCCAGATACCTCTCTATGGCTACACCTTC; v_call: TRBV4-3; j_call: TRBJ1-2; d_call: .; clone_size: .
cdr3_aa: CSVDPSLRTYTQYF; cdr3_nt: TGCAGCGTTGACCCTTCCTTGCGGACTTATACGCAGTATTTT; v_call: TRBV29-1; j_call: TRBJ2-3; d_call: .; clone_size: .
cdr3_aa: CAISGTGLGETQYF; cdr3_nt: TGTGCCATCAGTGGGACAGGTTTGGGAGAGACCCAGTACTTC; v_call: TRBV10-3; j_call: TRBJ2-5; d_call: TRBD1; clone_size: .
cdr3_aa: CATSSSGQGDSGANVLTF; cdr3_nt: TGTGCCACCAGTTCCTCGGGACAGGGGGACTCTGGTGCCAACGTCCTGACTTTC; v_call: TRBV24-1; j_call: TRBJ2-6; d_call: TRBD1; clone_size: .
cdr3_aa: CASRASGGHRTDTQYF; cdr3_nt: TGTGCCAGTAGAGCTAGCGGGGGCCATCGCACAGATACGCAGTATTTT; v_call: TRBV19; j_call: TRBJ2-3; d_call: TRBD2; clone_size: .
cdr3_aa: CASSYGTGPPTDTQYF; cdr3_nt: TGTGCCAGCAGTTACGGGACAGGGCCGCCCACAGATACGCAGTATTTT; v_call: TRBV6-2/TRBV6-3; j_call: TRBJ2-3; d_call: TRBD1; clone_size: .
cdr3_aa: CASSYATENNSPLHF; cdr3_nt: TGTGCCAGCAGTTACGCGACAGAGAATAATTCACCCCTCCACTTT; v_call: TRBV6-5; j_call: TRBJ1-6; d_call: .; clone_size: .
cdr3_aa: CATTTGILGTQYF; cdr3_nt: TGTGCCACCACAACAGGGATACTTGGGACCCAGTACTTC; v_call: TRBV6-5; j_call: TRBJ2-5; d_call: .; clone_size: .
cdr3_aa: CASRGQGGEKLFF; cdr3_nt: TGTGCCAGCAGAGGGCAGGGGGGAGAAAAACTGTTTTTT; v_call: TRBV13; j_call: TRBJ1-4; d_call: TRBD1; clone_size: .
cdr3_aa: CASSFWGQGNEKLFF; cdr3_nt: TGTGCCAGCAGCTTTTGGGGACAGGGAAATGAAAAACTGTTTTTT; v_call: TRBV5-4; j_call: TRBJ1-4; d_call: TRBD1; clone_size: .
cdr3_aa: CASSDQTGNNSPLHF; cdr3_nt: TGTGCCAGCAGCGATCAGACAGGGAATAATTCACCCCTCCACTTT; v_call: TRBV9; j_call: TRBJ1-6; d_call: TRBD1; clone_size: .
cdr3_aa: CASSRRLGFNEQFF; cdr3_nt: TGCGCCAGCAGCCGTAGACTAGGTTTTAATGAGCAGTTCTTC; v_call: TRBV4-3; j_call: TRBJ2-1; d_call: .; clone_size: .
cdr3_aa: CSVIHAGRQETQYF; cdr3_nt: TGCAGCGTTATCCACGCGGGGCGCCAAGAGACCCAGTACTTC; v_call: TRBV29-1; j_call: TRBJ2-5; d_call: .; clone_size: .
cdr3_aa: CASSIEAGQPQHF; cdr3_nt: TGTGCCAGTAGTATCGAAGCGGGTCAGCCCCAGCATTTT; v_call: TRBV19; j_call: TRBJ1-5; d_call: .; clone_size: .
cdr3_aa: CASSLMHNTEAFF; cdr3_nt: TGTGCCAGCAGTCTAATGCACAACACTGAAGCTTTCTTT; v_call: TRBV28; j_call: TRBJ1-1; d_call: .; clone_size: .
cdr3_aa: CASSRIAGSSYEQYF; cdr3_nt: TGTGCCAGTAGTCGGATAGCGGGGAGCTCCTACGAGCAGTACTTC; v_call: TRBV19; j_call: TRBJ2-7; d_call: TRBD2; clone_size: few
cdr3_aa: CASSDSPLNSEAFF; cdr3_nt: TGTGCCAGTAGTGACAGTCCACTTAATTCTGAAGCTTTCTTT; v_call: TRBV19; j_call: TRBJ1-1; d_call: .; clone_size: .
cdr3_aa: CASSISRGGTQYF; cdr3_nt: TGTGCCAGTAGTATTAGCCGAGGAGGTACGCAGTATTTT; v_call: TRBV19; j_call: TRBJ2-3; d_call: .; clone_size: .
cdr3_aa: CASSPGTGTISGANVLTF; cdr3_nt: TGTGCCAGCAGTCCCGGGACAGGGACCATCTCTGGGGCCAACGTCCTGACTTTC; v_call: TRBV6-6; j_call: TRBJ2-6; d_call: TRBD1; clone_size: .
cdr3_aa: CASSLAGGHGYGYTF; cdr3_nt: TGTGCCAGCAGCTTAGCGGGGGGGCATGGCTATGGCTACACCTTC; v_call: TRBV7-9; j_call: TRBJ1-2; d_call: .; clone_size: .
cdr3_aa: CASRGTGAPRYGYTF; cdr3_nt: TGTGCCAGCAGAGGGACAGGGGCCCCGAGATATGGCTACACCTTC; v_call: TRBV6-6; j_call: TRBJ1-2; d_call: TRBD1; clone_size: .
cdr3_aa: CASSGEPTISTDTQYF; cdr3_nt: TGTGCCAGCAGCGGGGAGCCTACCATTAGCACAGATACGCAGTATTTT; v_call: TRBV7-6; j_call: TRBJ2-3; d_call: .; clone_size: .
cdr3_aa: CAWSRQGGQPQHF; cdr3_nt: TGTGCCTGGAGTCGGCAGGGCGGCCAGCCCCAGCATTTT; v_call: TRBV30; j_call: TRBJ1-5; d_call: .; clone_size: .
cdr3_aa: CASSLSGGQETQYF; cdr3_nt: TGTGCCAGCAGTCTAAGCGGGGGACAAGAGACCCAGTACTTC; v_call: TRBV6-5; j_call: TRBJ2-5; d_call: TRBD2; clone_size: .
cdr3_aa: CASSSQGLNTGELFF; cdr3_nt: TGTGCCAGCAGTTCTCAGGGGCTAAACACCGGGGAGCTGTTTTTT; v_call: TRBV27; j_call: TRBJ2-2; d_call: .; clone_size: .
cdr3_aa: CASSHESQRGPPPNEQFF; cdr3_nt: TGTGCCAGCAGCCACGAGTCACAGCGGGGGCCTCCCCCGAATGAGCAGTTCTTC; v_call: TRBV7-2; j_call: TRBJ2-1; d_call: TRBD2; clone_size: .
cdr3_aa: CASTPEKGRKVDQPQHF; cdr3_nt: TGTGCCAGCACCCCCGAGAAAGGCAGGAAAGTGGATCAGCCCCAGCATTTT; v_call: TRBV5-6; j_call: TRBJ1-5; d_call: .; clone_size: .
cdr3_aa: CASSLTTGGGETQYF; cdr3_nt: TGTGCCAGCAGCCTTACGACAGGGGGTGGAGAGACCCAGTACTTC; v_call: TRBV13; j_call: TRBJ2-5; d_call: TRBD1; clone_size: .
cdr3_aa: CASSGGVFKNEQYF; cdr3_nt: TGTGCCAGCAGCGGAGGGGTCTTTAAGAACGAGCAGTACTTC; v_call: TRBV6-5; j_call: TRBJ2-7; d_call: .; clone_size: .
cdr3_aa: CSASGASGGSADTQYF; cdr3_nt: TGCAGTGCTAGTGGGGCTAGCGGGGGGTCCGCAGATACGCAGTATTTT; v_call: TRBV20-1; j_call: TRBJ2-3; d_call: TRBD2; clone_size: .
cdr3_aa: CASSQGGQGLTYGYTF; cdr3_nt: TGTGCCAGCAGCCAGGGCGGACAGGGATTAACCTATGGCTACACCTTC; v_call: TRBV3-1/TRBV3-2; j_call: TRBJ1-2; d_call: TRBD1; clone_size: .
cdr3_aa: CASSAWGTGGISDTQYF; cdr3_nt: TGTGCCAGCAGCGCCTGGGGGACAGGGGGAATCTCAGATACGCAGTATTTT; v_call: TRBV9; j_call: TRBJ2-3; d_call: TRBD1; clone_size: .
cdr3_aa: CASSADTNLSGNTIYF; cdr3_nt: TGTGCCAGCTCAGCGGACACGAACCTCTCTGGAAACACCATATATTTT; v_call: TRBV18; j_call: TRBJ1-3; d_call: .; clone_size: once
cdr3_aa: CASSQASSNTEAFF; cdr3_nt: TGTGCCAGCAGCCAGGCGTCCTCGAACACTGAAGCTTTCTTT; v_call: TRBV11-2; j_call: TRBJ1-1; d_call: .; clone_size: .
cdr3_aa: CASSRVPRPAVLTF; cdr3_nt: TGTGCCAGTAGCAGGGTCCCCAGACCTGCCGTCCTGACTTTC; v_call: TRBV19; j_call: TRBJ2-6; d_call: .; clone_size: once
cdr3_aa: CASSNGHLQETQYF; cdr3_nt: TGTGCCAGCAGTAATGGACACCTCCAAGAGACCCAGTACTTC; v_call: TRBV2; j_call: TRBJ2-5; d_call: .; clone_size: .
cdr3_aa: CASSLGRTEQFF; cdr3_nt: TGTGCCAGCAGCTTAGGTCGGACAGAGCAGTTCTTC; v_call: TRBV11-2; j_call: TRBJ2-1; d_call: .; clone_size: .
cdr3_aa: CASSLRDRATEAFF; cdr3_nt: TGCGCCAGCAGCTTGCGCGACAGAGCAACTGAAGCTTTCTTT; v_call: TRBV5-1; j_call: TRBJ1-1; d_call: .; clone_size: .
cdr3_aa: CATSRDRAGNTIYF; cdr3_nt: TGTGCCACCAGCAGAGACAGGGCTGGAAACACCATATATTTT; v_call: TRBV15; j_call: TRBJ1-3; d_call: .; clone_size: .
cdr3_aa: CATSRAGGTGTDRQYF; cdr3_nt: TGTGCCACCAGCAGAGCTGGGGGGACAGGGACGGATCGGCAGTACTTC; v_call: TRBV15; j_call: TRBJ2-7; d_call: TRBD1; clone_size: once
cdr3_aa: CASSSWTGGYYGYTF; cdr3_nt: TGTGCCAGCAGTTCTTGGACAGGGGGCTACTATGGCTACACCTTC; v_call: TRBV6-2/TRBV6-3; j_call: TRBJ1-2; d_call: TRBD1; clone_size: .
cdr3_aa: CAWTPLGDTEAFF; cdr3_nt: TGTGCCTGGACACCCCTCGGGGACACTGAAGCTTTCTTT; v_call: TRBV30; j_call: TRBJ1-1; d_call: .; clone_size: .
cdr3_aa: CSVSHSGANVLTF; cdr3_nt: TGCAGCGTGAGTCACTCTGGGGCCAACGTCCTGACTTTC; v_call: TRBV29-1; j_call: TRBJ2-6; d_call: .; clone_size: .
cdr3_aa: CASSQGTHSNQPQHF; cdr3_nt: TGTGCCAGCAGTCAGGGGACCCATAGCAATCAGCCCCAGCATTTT; v_call: TRBV28; j_call: TRBJ1-5; d_call: .; clone_size: .
cdr3_aa: CAWSDPDRGNQPQHF; cdr3_nt: TGTGCCTGGAGTGACCCAGACAGGGGTAATCAGCCCCAGCATTTT; v_call: TRBV30; j_call: TRBJ1-5; d_call: TRBD1; clone_size: .
cdr3_aa: CASSLLDEQFF; cdr3_nt: TGTGCCAGCAGTTTACTTGATGAGCAGTTCTTC; v_call: TRBV6-2/TRBV6-3; j_call: TRBJ2-1; d_call: .; clone_size: .